This TCR beta chain was identified during a study of blood T cell repertoires in COVID-19 (dated by TCRdb to the early 2020s). As for the study more broadly: Samples covering the acute and convalescent phases of COVID-19 were provided by collaborators in the United States, Italy and Spain. Where available, HLA class I and class II types were obtained from metadata supplied by the sample provider rather than from assay-based typing. A freely available public database, intended as a resource for researchers studying the immune response to SARS-CoV-2, is where the repertoires were released. Deeply sampled blood TCRbeta repertoires from subjects exposed to, actively infected with, or recovered from COVID-19 were included in the dataset. The samples were drawn from two sources: the first 160 participants of the ongoing ImmuneRACE study, and fewer than 1,500 subjects contributed by 6 global collaborators. The prospective study material was composed of cDNA or gDNA derived from T cells, B-cell-depleted T cells, or PBMCs. A de-identified subject ID, COVID-19 status, age in years and sex were almost always included in the sample metadata. The investigation overall reported the following: The amount of clinical and demographic metadata varied by source and participant and was provided uncurated.

Worth noting for this clone: Its antigen has not been determined. Per-nucleotide qualities are absent, and no much larger clonotype sits a single base away.

The CDR3 measures 15 amino acids from cysteine to phenylalanine. Solely the CDR3 DNA is kept, with 45 bases framed from the first base. CDR1 LNHDA and CDR2 SQIVND are derived from the germline V gene (reference sequence). Trimmed from V: 1 base; trimmed from J: 4 bases; junction bases lacking a gene match: 5. In Seattle, one collaborating source enrolled patients while the infection was active and tracked those patients longitudinally over the course of disease. Whole blood was collected in K2EDTA tubes by collaborating institutions according to the institutions' own protocols. For TCRbeta analysis, collaborator samples were shipped as frozen whole blood, as isolated PBMCs, or as DNA extracted from either sample type. The immunoSEQ Assay, a bias-controlled multiplex PCR, was used to amplify TCRbeta CDR3 regions from genomic DNA. Per the original workflow: Within the assay, amplification of reference gene primers was used to estimate how many nucleated cells each sample contained. Sequence reads were collapsed and filtered to measure the absolute abundance of every unique TCRbeta CDR3 rearrangement. For each sample, productive Simpson clonality was calculated as the square root of Simpson's diversity index across productive rearrangements. As stored in TCRdb, this immuneACCESS dataset retains in-frame rearrangements with V and J assigned. A fraction of the clones does not appear; measured against another copy, unresolved V genes explain less than half of the discrepancy, and the remainder lacks a known reason. V and J calls and clone size are those listed in that table; D and trimming were worked out from the DNA. Within this sample are 200,000 to 250,000 clones, with 85% to 90% of them counted one time only. Of the sample, about 2.5% is held by the ten largest clones.

The receptor chain draws on TRBV19 and TRBJ1-1, with 8 bases in between that match TRBD1. The sample comprised peripheral blood. The clonotype originates from a man younger than 45 with COVID-19, enrolled during active disease. CDR3 sequence: CASSIVPGGPTEAFF. The DNA sequence is given as TGTGCCAGTAGTATAGTTCCAGGGGGCCCCACTGAAGCTTTCTTT.